The sequence of this T cell receptor (beta chain) was determined in a study of T cell responses to AZD1222 COVID-19 vaccine. Notes on this clone: Antigen: not known.

Overall study findings and caveats: Compared with day 0, the breadth and depth of the Spike-specific TCR repertoire rose significantly after two doses of AZD1222. Nearly half of spike-specific TCRs reportedly go after variant regions that carry no mutations. No repertoire was sampled before or during the peak T cell response, only after it.

Repertoires were generated with immunoSEQ multiplex PCR, while TCRdb's copy carries only in-frame clones and drops some. Of 100,000 to 140,000 clones in the sample, roughly nine tenths were seen once. The TCR was taken from an adult in good health. The sample consisted of peripheral blood, taken on day 0 of AZD1222 vaccination.

The CDR3 bases are TGTGCCACCAGCTTGAGACAGTACAATGAGCAGTTCTTC. The encoded protein is CATSLRQYNEQFF. The J gene is TRBJ2-1, the V gene TRBV15; possibly TRBD1 for D (5 bases). The CDR3 has 13 residues. The germline V gene encodes CDR1 LNHNV and CDR2 YYDKDF (reference sequence). V gave up 5 bases and J gave up 4 bases, with 9 bases separating them.